This T cell receptor beta chain was retrieved from a study of shared clonotypes between healthy human individuals. Germline loops: CDR1 LNHDA, CDR2 SQIVND (reference sequence). There are 15 residues in the CDR3. V was trimmed by 5 bases and J by 3 bases, leaving 17 bases between them. Several immunoSEQ plates received, in even portions, the genomic DNA of each subset. Using immunoSEQ multiplex PCR, the repertoire was profiled, and TCRdb retains in-frame clones only, with some absent. The data hold roughly 2,000,000 clones, with 85% to 95% observed a single time. CD45RO-negative, CCR7-positively selected cells formed the naive CD8 fraction, excluding terminally differentiated effector memory CD45RA+ cells.

This rearrangement joins TRBV19 to TRBJ2-7; D tentatively fits TRBD1 or TRBD2 (5 bases each). This receptor was taken from a man aged 18 to 30 in good health. Some clones in this sample may be carry-over from other donors' samples. Sequencing was carried out using naive CD8+ T cells from PBMCs. This CDR3 is CASSPGTERGYEQYF. In nucleotides, the CDR3 is TGTGCCAGTAGTCCCGGGACGGAGAGGGGCTACGAGCAGTACTTC.